These 19 T cell receptor beta chains came from one sample sequenced in a study of blood T cell repertoires in COVID-19. The method was immunoSEQ multiplex PCR; TCRdb's version includes in-frame clones alone and lacks a portion of them. The table records around 190,000 clones, around nine tenths of them present only once. What was sequenced was peripheral blood. The receptors were sampled from a man younger than 40 with acute or convalescent COVID-19.

V and J are TRBV2 and TRBJ1-1; D is undetermined. This CDR3 spans 13 amino acids. The V gene's germline CDR1 is SNHLY and CDR2 FYNNEI. Trimming took 4 bases from V and 3 from J, leaving 9 bases between them. The DNA of the CDR3 is TGTGCCAGCAGTGTTGAGCCGTACACTGAAGCTTTCTTT. Protein: CASSVEPYTEAFF.

The table lists this clone with a count of one. The chain has TRBV7-3 and TRBJ2-3; 10 nucleotides agree with TRBD2. The CDR3 spans 15 residues. Germline CDR1 SGHTA, CDR2 FQGTGA. J lost 8 bases, V lost 5 bases, and 10 bases had no gene match. The CDR3, as DNA: TGTGCCAGCAGCCCTAAATCTAGCGGGAGCGGTACGCAGTATTTT. This codes for CASSPKSSGSGTQYF.

The gene calls are TRBV5-6 and TRBJ1-4, with a weak D call TRBD1 (6 bases). The CDR3 consists of 14 residues. CDR1 is SGHDT, CDR2 YYEEEE, per germline. Trimming shortened V by 2 bases and J by 2 bases, and 7 bases separated the two germline ends. CDR3 in amino acids: CASSLRGTNEKLFF. The DNA for the CDR3 is TGTGCCAGCAGCTTAAGGGGGACTAATGAAAAACTGTTTTTT.

This clone was detected once. The chain has TRBV28 and TRBJ1-5; a possible D gene is TRBD1 (5 bases). The CDR3 runs 14 residues. Trimming removed 6 bases from V and 8 bases from J, with 17 bases in between. The germline CDR1 and CDR2 sequences are MDHEN and SYDVKM. As DNA, the CDR3 is TGTGCCAGCAGGAATGGGGGAGGAGTGGAGCCCCAGCATTTT. It codes for CASRNGGGVEPQHF.

This chain joins TRBV20-1 and TRBJ2-7; 7 positions match TRBD1. The CDR3 is 11 residues long. V lost 5 bases to trimming and J lost 6 bases; unmatched junction nucleotides: 4. Germline V CDR1 and CDR2: DFQATT, SNEGSKA (reference sequence). CDR3 protein: CSARTGREQYF. CDR3 DNA sequence: TGCAGTGCTCGGACAGGTCGCGAGCAGTACTTC.

The J gene is TRBJ1-2, the V gene TRBV27; 9 nucleotides match TRBD1. The CDR3 sequence is 15 residues long. J lost 5 bases, V lost 5 bases, and 9 bases had no gene match. Germline-derived CDR1 and CDR2 are MNHEY and SMNVEV (reference sequence). The chain's CDR3 is CASSLDRGNPYGYTF. DNA of the CDR3: TGTGCCAGCAGTCTCGACAGGGGGAATCCTTATGGCTACACCTTC.

The chain is built from TRBV6-5 and TRBJ1-6; a weak D match, TRBD1 (6 bases). Germline V gene sequence: CDR1 MNHEY, CDR2 SVGAGI. The CDR3 sequence is 15 residues long. With 6 bases removed from V and 9 bases from J, the gap between germline ends came to 18 bases. The CDR3 region has the DNA TGTGCCAGCAGCCGACAGGTACCTAAGATTTCACCCCTCCACTTT. Encoded protein: CASSRQVPKISPLHF.

V gene TRBV29-1 combines with J gene TRBJ1-1, with TRBD1 matching over 7 bases. The CDR3 runs to 15 residues. The germline V gene has CDR1 SQVTM and CDR2 ANQGSEA. V lost 0 bases to trimming and J lost 3 bases; unmatched junction nucleotides: 7. CDR3 nucleotide sequence: TGCAGCGTTGAAGATTTGACAGGGCGGCACACTGAAGCTTTCTTT. Its protein product is CSVEDLTGRHTEAFF.

The CDR3 DNA is TGTGCCAGCAGCACACCGGGACAGGGAGGCACCGGGGAGCTGTTTTTT. This translates into CASSTPGQGGTGELFF. The rearrangement links TRBV21-1 to TRBJ2-2; the table calls TRBD1, which could not be checked here. TRBV21-1 constitutes a pseudogene. CDR3 length: 16 amino acids.

V is TRBV7-8 and J is TRBJ1-2, with TRBD1 as a possible D gene (6 bases). This CDR3 comprises 15 residues. Looked up from germline, CDR1 is SGHVS and CDR2 is FQNEAQ. V lost 2 bases to trimming and J lost 7 bases, with 17 bases between them. The CDR3, as DNA: TGTGCCAGCAGCTTAACGCATGTGGGGGGGGCTGGCTACACCTTC. Encoded protein: CASSLTHVGGAGYTF.

The chain carries TRBV9 and TRBJ1-1; no clear D gene. The CDR3 is made up of 15 amino acids. V was shortened by 4 bases and J by 5 bases, with 18 bases between the two germline ends. Per germline, CDR1 SGDLS and CDR2 YYNGEE. CDR3 in amino acids: CASSPRTERETEAFF. As DNA, the CDR3 is TGTGCCAGCAGCCCGCGAACTGAGAGGGAAACTGAAGCTTTCTTT.

The chain uses TRBV4-1 and TRBJ2-3, with 8 bases aligning to TRBD2. Germline V CDR1 and CDR2: MGHRA, YSYEKL. The CDR3 covers 16 residues. Trimming cost V 5 bases and J 2 bases; bases outside gene matches: 9. In nucleotides, the CDR3 is TGCGCCAGCAGCTACCGGGGGGGGACCAACACAGATACGCAGTATTTT. Amino acids: CASSYRGGTNTDTQYF.

The chain is built from TRBV6-5 and TRBJ1-2, with 7 bases identical to TRBD1. Germline CDR1 reads MNHEY; CDR2 reads SVGAGI. The CDR3 covers 15 residues. The V gene end was trimmed by 5 bases and the J gene end by 8 bases; junction bases not matched to a gene: 14. As DNA, the CDR3 is TGTGCCAGCAGTCCCCTAGGGGGCCGCGCCGGAGGCTACACCTTC. Amino acid sequence: CASSPLGGRAGGYTF.

The chain has TRBV15 and TRBJ2-3, with D tentatively TRBD1 (5 bases). Trimming left V 6 bases short and J 1 base short, with 8 bases between. Looked up from germline, CDR1 is LNHNV and CDR2 is YYDKDF (reference sequence). CDR3 length equals 13 residues. For the CDR3, the DNA is TGTGCCACCAGGCCACAGGGCACAGATACGCAGTATTTT. Translation: CATRPQGTDTQYF.

The V and J genes are TRBV5-6 and TRBJ1-1; D perhaps matches TRBD1 (6 bases). Germline lookup yields CDR1 SGHDT and CDR2 YYEEEE. V dropped 4 bases and J dropped 11 bases, with 21 bases sitting between them. The CDR3 is made up of 14 amino acids. The CDR3 reads CASSSRDTSPGAFF. CDR3 bases: TGTGCCAGCAGCAGCCGGGACACCTCTCCGGGGGCTTTCTTT.

The chain is built from TRBV30 and TRBJ1-2; TRBD1 agrees at 11 bases. The CDR3 totals 19 residues. CDR1 and CDR2 from the germline V gene are GTSNPN and SVGIG (reference sequence). Trimming removed 0 bases from V and 2 bases from J; junction bases left unmatched: 14. The CDR3 nucleotides read TGTGCCTGGAGTGTAAGACCTTCAAGGACAGGGGGCGCAAACTATGGCTACACCTTC. This translates into CAWSVRPSRTGGANYGYTF. The full variable domain, in which reference TRBV30 and TRBJ1-2 provide the parts outside the CDR3, is SQTIHQWPATLVQPVGSPLSLECTVEGTSNPNLYWYRQAAGRGLQLLFYSVGIGQISSEVPQNLSASRPQDRQFILSSKKLLLSDSGFYLCAWSVRPSRTGGANYGYTFGSGTRLTVV.

This clone was found once. This sequence joins TRBV28 and TRBJ1-3, with D unclear. CDR3 length: 14 amino acids. V was clipped by 7 bases and J by 2 bases, with 12 bases between them. CDR1 is MDHEN and CDR2 is SYDVKM in the germline V gene. The CDR3 loop is CASISAGTGNTIYF. The DNA of the CDR3 is TGTGCCAGCATTTCCGCCGGGACTGGAAACACCATATATTTT.

The genes are TRBV5-6 and TRBJ2-1; 8 bases are shared with TRBD1. The J segment lost 8 bases and the V segment lost 8 bases, leaving 9 bases of the junction unmatched. CDR3 length equals 13 residues. Germline loops: CDR1 SGHDT, CDR2 YYEEEE. CDR3 DNA sequence: TGTGCCAGTAGCCGGGACAGGAGGTATGAGCAGTTCTTC. This encodes CASSRDRRYEQFF.

The CDR3, as DNA: TGTGCCAACAAGCGGGGGGCCGGAGATACGCAGTATTTT. Translated, it gives CANKRGAGDTQYF. The rearrangement joins TRBV6-5 to TRBJ2-3, with 9 bases aligning to TRBD2. Germline CDR1 MNHEY, CDR2 SVGAGI. The length of the CDR3 is 13 residues. V shed 10 bases and J 5 bases; nucleotides not matched to a gene: 7.